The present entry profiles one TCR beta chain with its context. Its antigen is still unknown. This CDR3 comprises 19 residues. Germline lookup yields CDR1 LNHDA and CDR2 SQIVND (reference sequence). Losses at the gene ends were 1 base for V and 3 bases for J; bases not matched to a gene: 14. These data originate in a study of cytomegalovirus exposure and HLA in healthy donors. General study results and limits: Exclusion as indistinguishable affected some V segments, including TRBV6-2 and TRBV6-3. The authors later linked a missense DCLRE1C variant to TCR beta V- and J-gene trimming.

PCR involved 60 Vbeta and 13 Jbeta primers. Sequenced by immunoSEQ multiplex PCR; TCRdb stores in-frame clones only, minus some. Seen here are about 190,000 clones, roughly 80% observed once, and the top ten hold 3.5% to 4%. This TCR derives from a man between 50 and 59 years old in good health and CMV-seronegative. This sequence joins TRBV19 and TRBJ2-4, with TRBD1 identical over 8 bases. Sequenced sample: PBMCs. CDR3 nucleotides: TGTGCCAGTAGTATAGTCGGCGTGCAGGGGGCGGGTGTCAAAAACATTCAGTACTTC. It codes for CASSIVGVQGAGVKNIQYF. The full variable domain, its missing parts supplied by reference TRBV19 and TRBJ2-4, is DGGITQSPKYLFRKEGQNVTLSCEQNLNHDAMYWYRQDPGQGLRLIYYSQIVNDFQKGDIAEGYSVSREKKESFPLTVTSAQKNPTAFYLCASSIVGVQGAGVKNIQYFGAGTRLSVL.